The 12 T cell receptor beta chains in this list originate from one sample, sequenced in a study of cytomegalovirus exposure and HLA in healthy donors. Only in-frame clones appear in the TCRdb table, and some are missing; sequencing was by immunoSEQ multiplex PCR. The sample yields hundreds of thousands of clones, about nine tenths seen once. The sequenced sample was PBMCs. The receptors were gathered from a woman younger than 35 in good health and CMV-seronegative.

This clone appeared a single time. The chain has TRBV5-6 and TRBJ2-7; 8 bases map to TRBD1. Per the germline V gene, CDR1 is SGHDT and CDR2 is YYEEEE. The CDR3 extends over 14 amino acids. After removal of 4 bases from V and 2 bases from J, the junction contained 5 bases not matched to a gene. Written as DNA, the CDR3 is TGTGCCAGCAGCGGACTGGGACAGGCCTACGAGCAGTACTTC. Translation: CASSGLGQAYEQYF.

CDR3 loop: CASSQDEATQYF. The CDR3 bases are TGTGCCAGCAGCCAAGATGAAGCTACGCAGTATTTT. The rearrangement links TRBV4-2 to TRBJ2-3; D gene unclear. The V and J ends lost 0 bases and 8 bases respectively, with 6 bases between them. CDR1 is LGHNA and CDR2 is YNFKEQ in the germline V gene. This CDR3 spans 12 amino acids.

J is TRBJ2-7 and V is TRBV10-2; D remains ambiguous. The CDR3 is 15 residues long. Germline V gives CDR1 WSHSY, CDR2 SAAADI. V lost 3 bases and J lost 4, with 16 bases in between. The CDR3 nucleotides are TGCGCCAGCAGTGACCCCCCATCCGCGTGGTACGAGCAGTACTTC. Amino acids: CASSDPPSAWYEQYF.

The chain carries TRBV29-1 and TRBJ2-7; perhaps TRBD1 as D (5 bases). This CDR3 is built from 11 residues. The V end was cut by 6 bases, the J end by 4 bases, with 10 bases between. The germline CDR1 and CDR2 sequences are SQVTM and ANQGSEA. The CDR3 spells CSVHQGYEQYF. DNA for the CDR3: TGCAGCGTCCACCAGGGATACGAGCAGTACTTC.

The J gene is TRBJ1-2, the V gene TRBV18; D perhaps matches TRBD1 (6 bases). Trimming took off 3 bases at V and 4 bases at J, with 12 bases between the two ends. Germline V gene data show CDR1 as KGHSH and CDR2 as LQKENI. The CDR3 loop spans 14 amino acids. The CDR3 here is CASSPFDRPYGYTF. CDR3 bases: TGTGCCAGCTCACCTTTCGACAGGCCCTATGGCTACACCTTC.

The chain employs TRBV10-3 and TRBJ2-3; 8 bases map to TRBD2. CDR3 length: 13 amino acids. The trim removed 5 bases at V and 5 bases at J, leaving 3 bases unmatched. The V gene's germline CDR1 is ENHRY and CDR2 SYGVKD. CDR3 coding DNA: TGTGCCATCAGTACGGGAGGGCAAGATACGCAGTATTTT. Translation gives CAISTGGQDTQYF.

The chain recombines TRBV6-5 with TRBJ1-5; TRBD1 might be the D (5 bases). V lost 8 bases and J 6 bases, leaving 11 bases between the germline ends. The CDR3 sequence is 12 residues long. Germline values: CDR1 MNHEY, CDR2 SVGAGI. CDR3 protein: CASWGGSQPQHF. CDR3 nucleotides: TGTGCCAGCTGGGGCGGGAGTCAGCCCCAGCATTTT.

The rearrangement links TRBV28 to TRBJ1-3, with TRBD1 matching 8 bases. CDR1 and CDR2 (germline): MDHEN, SYDVKM. This CDR3 region has 14 residues. Germline trimming cut 8 bases from V and 4 bases from J; bases unmatched to any gene: 7. The CDR3 DNA reads TGTGCCAGCGTCCTCCGGGACAGGGGAAACACCATATATTTT. Protein: CASVLRDRGNTIYF.

The chain employs TRBV30 and TRBJ1-4; no definite D call. Trimming cost V 0 bases and J 5 bases, with 10 bases left between them. Germline values: CDR1 GTSNPN, CDR2 SVGIG (reference sequence). There are 14 residues in the CDR3. CDR3 nucleotides: TGTGCCTGGAGTGTAAGAGGGTCGAATGAAAAACTGTTTTTT. Its protein product is CAWSVRGSNEKLFF.

This chain connects TRBV9 to TRBJ2-3; D might be TRBD2 (5 bases). Trimming shortened V by 2 bases and J by 2 bases, and 6 bases separated the two germline ends. The germline V gene has CDR1 SGDLS and CDR2 YYNGEE. CDR3 size: 13 residues. DNA for the CDR3: TGTGCCAGCAGCGTCCTAGCCACAGATACGCAGTATTTT. Its translation: CASSVLATDTQYF.

This rearrangement joins TRBV6-5 to TRBJ1-1, with D unresolved. Germline assignment: CDR1 MNHEY and CDR2 SVGAGI. This CDR3 contains 12 residues. V lost 6 bases to trimming and J lost 3 bases, with 8 bases between them. The CDR3 DNA follows: TGTGCCAGCAGGGAGCAAGACACTGAAGCTTTCTTT. Its protein is CASREQDTEAFF.

V gene TRBV29-1 combines with J gene TRBJ2-2; 10 nucleotides line up with TRBD2. CDR3 length: 16 amino acids. Germline trimming cut 0 bases from V and 6 bases from J; bases unmatched to any gene: 7. CDR1 and CDR2 (germline): SQVTM, ANQGSEA. CDR3 residues: CSVEDLSGGAAGELFF. The CDR3 bases are TGCAGCGTTGAAGATCTGAGCGGGGGGGCCGCCGGGGAGCTGTTTTTT.